This T cell receptor (beta chain) emerged from a study of tumor-infiltrating lymphocytes in glioblastoma multiforme. Germline CDR1 SGHNT, CDR2 YYREEE (reference sequence). Trimming took 0 bases from V and 6 from J, leaving 16 bases between them. The CDR3 is 16 amino acids. Multiple V-beta primers and a C-beta primer amplified TCRB from RNA. Using its own MiXCR run on the multiplex PCR reads, TCRdb lists one record per CDR3 protein. The sample consists of fewer than 11,000 distinct CDR3 sequences, 60% to 70% of them appearing once. The source material was brain tumor tissue. The V call is TRBV5-4, the J call TRBJ1-5; D is ambiguous. This clonotype was obtained from a male donor with glioblastoma. CDR3 nucleotide sequence: TGTGCCAGCAGCTTGGTTGGCACACCACTCAGTCAGCCCCAGCATTTT. Translating gives CASSLVGTPLSQPQHF.